Following are 2 T cell receptor beta chains from one sample sequenced in a study of blood T cell repertoires in COVID-19. Sequencing was performed with immunoSEQ multiplex PCR; in TCRdb, only in-frame clones are kept and a portion is missing. The repertoire holds around 170,000 clones, with about 82% as singletons. The sequencing input was peripheral blood. These receptor sequences come from a man in his fifties with active or convalescent COVID-19.

V is TRBV7-2 and J is TRBJ1-4; 8 bases map to TRBD1. The CDR3 covers 16 residues. V lost 1 base, J lost 5 bases, and 6 bases stayed unmatched. From germline, CDR1 is SGHTA and CDR2 FQGNSA. This CDR3 reads CASSLDGQGQNEKLFF. In DNA, the CDR3 is TGTGCCAGCAGCTTAGACGGACAGGGTCAAAATGAAAAACTGTTTTTT.

The CDR3 sequence is CASSLAGRDQPQHF. In nucleotides, the CDR3 is TGTGCCAGCAGCTTAGCGGGCAGGGATCAGCCCCAGCATTTT. The chain combines TRBV7-9 with TRBJ1-5; D may be TRBD1 (5 bases). V lost 0 bases to trimming and J lost 5 bases, with 8 bases between them. The CDR3 extends over 14 amino acids. In germline, CDR1 is SEHNR, CDR2 FQNEAQ (reference sequence).